The clone carrying this TCR beta chain was seen at least ten times. UMIs were added to TCR cDNA along with a universal primer site when it was made by 5'RACE template switching. TCRdb fed the 5' RACE reads into MiXCR, producing one record per CDR3 protein. This table has about 340,000 distinct CDR3 sequences, about 4% appearing once. The sample comes from a study of T cells after yellow fever vaccination. Germline CDR1 and CDR2: SEHNR and FQNEAQ (reference sequence). The CDR3 has 14 residues. Losses at the gene ends were 5 bases for V and 4 bases for J; bases not matched to a gene: 4. The source material was PBMCs, sampled 5 days after the yellow fever booster vaccination. The V and J genes are TRBV7-9 and TRBJ2-1; 8 bases are shared with TRBD2. The TCR originated in a man younger than 35 who received the YFV17D yellow fever vaccine. CDR3 coding DNA: TGTGCCAGCAGCGCGGGGGGCGAGTACAATGAGCAGTTCTTC. Its translation: CASSAGGEYNEQFF.